This TCR beta chain was observed in a study of Graves' ophthalmopathy and Graves' hyperthyroidism. Study observations and caveats: The model forecast ophthalmopathy progression, reaching roughly 70% sensitivity and about 75% specificity.

RNA transcripts yielded amplified TCR beta CDR3 regions. Following a first-round RT-PCR that used HTBI primers, a second-round multiplex PCR was carried out. TCRdb analysed the multiplex PCR reads with MiXCR anew, one entry per CDR3 protein. The sample has a few hundred thousand distinct CDR3 sequences; 15% are singletons. A few counts support this clonotype. Its specificity is unknown. Germline values: CDR1 ENHRY, CDR2 SYGVKD. This CDR3 is built from 14 residues. V dropped 2 bases and J dropped 5 bases, with 12 bases sitting between them. The specimen sequenced was peripheral blood. This receptor was identified in a woman younger than 30 with stable Graves' hyperthyroidism. The J gene is TRBJ1-1, the V gene TRBV10-3; D is unresolved. CDR3 residues: CAISEPTIGTEAFF. The CDR3 DNA reads as TGTGCCATCAGTGAGCCGACGATAGGGACTGAAGCTTTCTTT.